These 2 T cell receptor beta chains share one sample of origin, sequenced in a study of blood T cell repertoires in COVID-19. Clones were read by immunoSEQ multiplex PCR, and TCRdb kept only the in-frame ones, dropping some. The table includes under 300,000 clones, approximately 82% detected once. Sequenced material: PBMCs or T cells enriched from blood (not recorded which). The receptor source for this set is a man in his forties who had recovered from COVID-19.

This chain connects TRBV5-6 to TRBJ1-1; D unclear. Germline V gene lookup returns CDR1 SGHDT and CDR2 YYEEEE. The CDR3 runs 13 residues. V lost 6 bases, J lost 5 bases, and 14 bases lay in between. This CDR3 is CASTRRRRTEAFF. The CDR3 DNA follows: TGTGCCAGCACCCGCAGACGGAGAACTGAAGCTTTCTTT.

As DNA, the CDR3 is TGTGCCAGTCAGGTAGCGGGGAGTTCCTACGAGCAGTACTTC. It yields the protein CASQVAGSSYEQYF. V is TRBV3-1 (or the pseudogene TRBV3-2) and J is TRBJ2-7, with TRBD2 matching 8 bases. The CDR3 runs to 14 residues. V dropped 9 bases and J dropped 1; count of bases not matched to a gene: 8. The germline V gene encodes CDR1 LGHDT and CDR2 YNNKEL (reference sequence).